What follows are 2 T cell receptor beta chains derived from one specimen sequenced in a study of shared clonotypes between healthy human individuals. TCRdb's table, derived via immunoSEQ multiplex PCR, lists solely in-frame clones and lacks some. The sample contains some 2,000,000 clones, 90% to 95% of which appear only once. The sample taken for sequencing was naive CD4+ T cells sorted from blood. Noted subset: CD45RA+ positively selected. Receptors were obtained from a man younger than 35 in good health.

Regarding this clone: The germline gene is not matched at one end of the junction; a read error may be the cause. The chain couples TRBV4-3 to TRBJ2-3, with TRBD2 identical over 12 bases. The CDR3 has 16 residues. From germline, CDR1 is LGHNA and CDR2 YSLEER. This chain's CDR3 is CARRLAGEEGTDTQYF. For the CDR3, the DNA is TGCGCCCGCAGACTAGCGGGAGAGGAGGGCACAGATACGCAGTATTTT.

The chain has TRBV4-1 and TRBJ1-4, with 7 bases that match TRBD1. Germline CDR1 reads MGHRA; CDR2 reads YSYEKL. The CDR3 has 20 amino acids. J gave up 0 bases and V 1 base, and 14 bases lay outside the gene matches. The CDR3 here is CASSQGVTGRFSATNEKLFF. The CDR3 coding sequence is TGCGCCAGCAGCCAAGGGGTGACAGGGAGATTTTCTGCAACTAATGAAAAACTGTTTTTT.